Shown below are 14 T cell receptor beta chains from a single sample sequenced in a study of blood T cell repertoires in COVID-19. Using immunoSEQ multiplex PCR, the repertoire was profiled, and TCRdb retains in-frame clones only, with some absent. This sample carries approximately 90,000 clones, about 86% of them seen once, and the ten largest clones take 1.2%. Sequencing was performed on peripheral blood. The receptor set was obtained from a man older than 75 with active or convalescent COVID-19.

This clone was detected only once. The CDR3 sequence: CASRGAATQYF. The CDR3 DNA sequence: TGTGCCAGCCGGGGGGCGGCTACGCAGTATTTT. The chain links TRBV3-1 (or the pseudogene TRBV3-2) to TRBJ2-3, with TRBD2 as a possible D gene (7 bases). The CDR3 is 11 residues long. The V gene's germline CDR1 is LGHDT and CDR2 YNNKEL (reference sequence). Trimming removed 8 bases from V and 8 bases from J, with 11 bases in between.

This chain connects TRBV18 to TRBJ1-1; 11 bases align to TRBD1. The ends lost 0 bases at V and 3 bases at J; junction bases unmatched: 3. This CDR3 contains 16 residues. Germline CDR1 is KGHSH and CDR2 is LQKENI. The CDR3 bases are TGTGCCAGCTCACCACCAGGGACAGGGGGAGACACTGAAGCTTTCTTT. Amino acid sequence: CASSPPGTGGDTEAFF.

The chain combines TRBV19 with TRBJ2-1; 8 bases are shared with TRBD1. Germline V gene sequence: CDR1 LNHDA, CDR2 SQIVND (reference sequence). Germline trimming cut 3 bases from V and 7 bases from J; bases unmatched to any gene: 5. This CDR3 comprises 14 residues. The CDR3 protein is CASSILDRVNEQFF. The CDR3 DNA reads TGTGCCAGTAGTATTCTGGACAGGGTTAATGAGCAGTTCTTC.

The V and J genes are TRBV19 and TRBJ2-2; 12 bases match TRBD2. V shed 6 bases, J shed 8 bases, and the junction held 7 bases outside the gene matches. The length of the CDR3 is 15 residues. Germline V gene data show CDR1 as LNHDA and CDR2 as SQIVND (reference sequence). CDR3 in amino acids: CASSLAGGSGGELFF. Here the CDR3 DNA reads TGTGCCAGTAGCCTAGCGGGAGGGTCTGGTGGGGAGCTGTTTTTT.

The genes are TRBV6-4 and TRBJ1-2, with D maybe TRBD1 (6 bases). Germline loops: CDR1 MRHNA, CDR2 SNTAGT. The CDR3 covers 14 residues. Trimming stripped 0 bases from V and 11 bases from J, with 16 bases between. This chain's CDR3 is CASSDSSGSRGYTF. The DNA of the CDR3 is TGTGCCAGCAGTGACTCGAGTGGGAGCAGGGGATACACCTTC.

The chain links TRBV7-8 to TRBJ2-1; TRBD2 matches at 11 bases. Germline CDR1 is SGHVS and CDR2 is FQNEAQ. Trimming at V came to 3 bases and at J to 7 bases, leaving 8 bases not matched to a gene. The CDR3 extends over 16 amino acids. CDR3 region: CASSFVLAGGLNEQFF. CDR3 DNA sequence: TGTGCCAGCAGCTTCGTTTTAGCGGGAGGGCTTAATGAGCAGTTCTTC.

This clone was counted a few times. The chain joins TRBV4-1 to TRBJ2-7; maybe TRBD2 (5 bases). The germline V gene has CDR1 MGHRA and CDR2 YSYEKL. V lost 3 bases and J 0 bases, leaving 9 bases between the germline ends. The CDR3 extends over 14 amino acids. Here the CDR3 reads CASSHGLSSYEQYF. DNA for the CDR3: TGCGCCAGCAGCCATGGACTGAGCTCCTACGAGCAGTACTTC.

The genes are TRBV7-6 and TRBJ2-7; TRBD1 aligns across 8 bases. CDR3 length equals 15 residues. The germline V gene has CDR1 SGHVS and CDR2 FNYEAQ. The J segment lost 2 bases and the V segment lost 4 bases, leaving 7 bases of the junction unmatched. CDR3 nucleotide sequence: TGTGCCAGCAGCTCCCCCGGGACAGGAGCCTACGAGCAGTACTTC. This encodes CASSSPGTGAYEQYF. The full variable domain, in which reference TRBV7-6 and TRBJ2-7 provide the parts outside the CDR3, is GAGVSQSPRYKVTKRGQDVALRCDPISGHVSLYWYRQALGQGPEFLTYFNYEAQQDKSGLPNDRFSAERPEGSISTLTIQRTEQRDSAMYRCASSSPGTGAYEQYFGPGTRLTVT.

This chain connects TRBV3-1 (or the pseudogene TRBV3-2) to TRBJ2-4; D is unclear. Per the germline V gene, CDR1 is LGHDT and CDR2 is YNNKEL (reference sequence). This CDR3 is 17 amino acids long. With 0 bases removed from V and 5 bases from J, the gap between germline ends came to 17 bases. The CDR3 region is CASSQELRRVYQNIQYF. For the CDR3, the DNA is TGTGCCAGCAGCCAAGAATTGCGCCGAGTATATCAAAACATTCAGTACTTC.

The DNA of the CDR3 is TGCGCCAGCAGCCAAGATCGAGCTAGACTAGCGGGCTCCTACGAGCAGTACTTC. As protein: CASSQDRARLAGSYEQYF. The chain combines TRBV4-1 with TRBJ2-7, with 10 nucleotides matching TRBD2. Losses at the gene ends were 0 bases for V and 0 bases for J; bases not matched to a gene: 8. CDR1 is MGHRA, CDR2 YSYEKL, per germline. The CDR3 consists of 18 residues.

The V gene is TRBV6-2 or TRBV6-3, the J gene TRBJ2-1; D gene uncertain. The V end was cut by 5 bases, the J end by 15 bases, with 20 bases between. Germline CDR1 MNHEY, CDR2 SVGEGT. The CDR3 spans 13 residues. CDR3: CASSTRLDPNWFF. The CDR3 DNA follows: TGTGCCAGCAGTACCCGACTGGATCCGAACTGGTTCTTC.

The chain links TRBV25-1 to TRBJ2-1, with D possibly TRBD2 on 5 matching bases. Germline lookup yields CDR1 MGHDK and CDR2 SYGVNS. Between the trimmed V and J ends, which lost 3 bases and 4 bases, there was a span of 16 bases. This CDR3 contains 16 residues. CDR3 bases: TGTGCCAGCAGTGACGTGGGTCTAGCTGGTTACAATGAGCAGTTCTTC. Encoded protein: CASSDVGLAGYNEQFF.

J is TRBJ2-5 and V is TRBV29-1; 7 nucleotides line up with TRBD1. The CDR3 covers 13 residues. The germline CDR1 and CDR2 sequences are SQVTM and ANQGSEA. V lost 4 bases to trimming and J lost 1 base; unmatched junction nucleotides: 3. The CDR3 sequence: CSVAGTVQETQYF. Here the CDR3 DNA reads TGCAGCGTTGCCGGGACAGTCCAAGAGACCCAGTACTTC.

This chain uses TRBV28 with TRBJ1-4; 9 bases fit TRBD1. This CDR3 contains 16 residues. The J segment lost 8 bases and the V segment lost 7 bases, leaving 14 bases of the junction unmatched. In germline, CDR1 is MDHEN, CDR2 SYDVKM. The CDR3 DNA follows: TGTGCCAGCAAGATACAGGGGGCGAGGTCACACGAAAAACTGTTTTTT. Encoded protein: CASKIQGARSHEKLFF.